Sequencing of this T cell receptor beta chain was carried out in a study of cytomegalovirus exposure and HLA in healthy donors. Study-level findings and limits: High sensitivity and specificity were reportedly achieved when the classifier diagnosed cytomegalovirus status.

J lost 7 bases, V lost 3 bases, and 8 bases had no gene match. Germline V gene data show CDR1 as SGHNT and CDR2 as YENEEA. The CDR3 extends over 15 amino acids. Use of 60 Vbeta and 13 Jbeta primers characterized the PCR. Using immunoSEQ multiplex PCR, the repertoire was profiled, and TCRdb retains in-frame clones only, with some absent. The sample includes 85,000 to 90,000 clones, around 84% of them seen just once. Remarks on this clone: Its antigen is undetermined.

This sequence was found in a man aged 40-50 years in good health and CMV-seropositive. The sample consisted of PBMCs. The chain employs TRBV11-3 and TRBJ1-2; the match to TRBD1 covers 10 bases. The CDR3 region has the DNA TGTGCCAGCAGCTTTAACAGGTGGACAGGGGGTGGCTACACCTTC. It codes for CASSFNRWTGGGYTF.